The clone carrying this TCR beta chain was detected a few times. Antigen unknown. The data belong to a study of blood T cells in healthy people across ages. Overall study context: Per two T cells, about one barcoded beta molecule was captured through template switching.

Broader study findings: The unknown donor CMV status may have confounded expanded clonotype changes. Across the age range, TCR beta diversity per million T cells fell in a roughly linear way.

The CDR3 is made up of 16 amino acids. The germline V gene encodes CDR1 SEHNR and CDR2 FQNEAQ (reference sequence). Trimming removed 5 bases from V and 8 bases from J; junction bases left unmatched: 14. Alongside a J-beta primer mix, a sample-barcoded 5' primer served in a second PCR lasting roughly 7 to 11 cycles. TCRdb passed the 5' RACE reads through MiXCR, listing each CDR3 protein once. Of some 1.5 million distinct CDR3 sequences listed, roughly 28% were seen once; the top ten hold roughly 8%. The total RNA that was extracted per sample amounted to at least 5 micrograms. The specimen was blood. This TCR came from a young woman in good health. The gene calls are TRBV7-9 and TRBJ2-1, with TRBD1 matching over 8 bases. CDR3: CASSPHLREDRDEQFF. CDR3 bases: TGTGCCAGCAGCCCTCACCTGAGGGAGGACAGGGATGAGCAGTTCTTC.